These 21 T cell receptor beta chains share one sample of origin, sequenced in a study of Graves' ophthalmopathy and Graves' hyperthyroidism. TCR beta CDR3 regions were amplified from RNA transcripts. In the first round, RT-PCR was carried out with HTBI primers, and a multiplex PCR formed the second round. MiXCR, run by TCRdb on the multiplex PCR reads, gives a single entry per CDR3 protein. The table includes more than 550,000 distinct CDR3 sequences, about 38% detected once. The sequenced sample consisted of peripheral blood. These receptors were taken from an adult man with Graves' ophthalmopathy.

Ten or more counts support this clonotype. The chain carries TRBV11-1 and TRBJ1-6, with D hard to call. Germline lookup yields CDR1 SGHAT and CDR2 FQDESV (reference sequence). The CDR3 is 13 residues long. The V end was cut by 5 bases, the J end by 9 bases, with 11 bases between. The CDR3 region has the DNA TGTGCCAGCAGCCCATCCGGCGTTTCACCCCTCCACTTT. It is translated as CASSPSGVSPLHF.

This clonotype was picked up many times. The V call is TRBV6-6, the J call TRBJ1-1; D remains unclear. Between the trimmed V and J ends, which lost 4 bases and 1 base, there was a span of 10 bases. CDR1 is MNHNY and CDR2 is SVGAGI in the germline V gene (reference sequence). CDR3 length: 14 residues. CDR3 coding DNA: TGTGCCAGCAGTTTACACCGTTCGAACACTGAAGCTTTCTTT. It specifies CASSLHRSNTEAFF.

This clonotype has just a few counts. V is TRBV12-3 or TRBV12-4 and J is TRBJ1-2; D possibly corresponds to TRBD1 (5 bases). This CDR3 region has 13 residues. Trimming cost V 3 bases and J 4 bases, with 9 bases left between them. The CDR3 is CASSFNRPYGYTF. The CDR3 bases are TGTGCCAGCAGTTTTAACAGGCCCTATGGCTACACCTTC.

The J gene is TRBJ1-2, the V gene TRBV2; the match to TRBD1 covers 7 bases. The CDR3 consists of 12 residues. Unmatched junction bases numbered 2, after V lost 6 bases and J lost 4 bases. The germline CDR1 and CDR2 sequences are SNHLY and FYNNEI. In DNA, the CDR3 is TGTGCCAGCAGGGGGACAGTCTATGGCTACACCTTC. It encodes CASRGTVYGYTF.

In its sample, this clonotype was seen a few times. The V and J genes are TRBV18 and TRBJ2-7; tentative D call: TRBD1 (6 bases). The CDR3 runs 15 residues. CDR1 is KGHSH, CDR2 LQKENI, per germline. V was trimmed by 1 base and J by 3 bases, leaving 13 bases between them. CDR3 loop: CASSPRTGIHYEQYF. CDR3 nucleotide sequence: TGTGCCAGCTCACCACGTACAGGGATCCACTACGAGCAGTACTTC.

There are many counts of this clonotype. The gene calls are TRBV10-3 and TRBJ1-1; D is uncertain. The CDR3 extends over 14 amino acids. Per germline, CDR1 ENHRY and CDR2 SYGVKD. Between the trimmed V and J ends, which lost 6 bases and 1 base, there was a span of 12 bases. The CDR3 region has the DNA TGTGCCATCAGCGAAGAGGGCCGGAACACTGAAGCTTTCTTT. Encoded protein: CAISEEGRNTEAFF.

In this sample, this clonotype turned up many times. The chain employs TRBV7-9 and TRBJ2-2; D perhaps matches TRBD1 (5 bases). Germline V gene lookup returns CDR1 SEHNR and CDR2 FQNEAQ (reference sequence). Deletions cut 0 bases from V and 10 bases from J, with 12 bases between. The CDR3 loop spans 14 amino acids. The CDR3 sequence: CASSLAGHGPELFF. The CDR3, as DNA: TGTGCCAGCAGCTTAGCAGGACACGGACCGGAGCTGTTTTTT.

The chain has TRBV10-3 and TRBJ1-5; D perhaps matches TRBD1 (5 bases). The germline V and J ends were trimmed by 6 bases and 4 bases, with 16 bases remaining between them. The germline CDR1 and CDR2 sequences are ENHRY and SYGVKD. The CDR3 consists of 15 residues. In DNA, the CDR3 is TGTGCCATCAGGGAAGGACGGGGCCGAAATCAGCCCCAGCATTTT. Amino acid sequence: CAIREGRGRNQPQHF.

In this sample, this clonotype turned up a few times. The chain joins TRBV12-3 or TRBV12-4 to TRBJ1-2; a weak D match, TRBD1 (6 bases). V gave up 5 bases and J gave up 7 bases, with 14 bases separating them. CDR3 length: 13 residues. The CDR3 bases are TGTGCCAGCAGTGAGGTAGGGGGAGGTGGCTACACCTTC. Translated: CASSEVGGGGYTF.

The chain has TRBV29-1 and TRBJ1-2; D remains unclear. The CDR3 contains 12 residues. Germline V gives CDR1 SQVTM, CDR2 ANQGSEA. The V and J ends lost 8 bases and 4 bases respectively, with 14 bases between them. CDR3 protein: CSQEGQVYGYTF. CDR3 nucleotide sequence: TGCAGCCAAGAGGGCCAAGTCTATGGCTACACCTTC.

J is TRBJ1-2 and V is TRBV3-1, with D hard to call. Germline V gene data show CDR1 as LGHDT and CDR2 as YNNKEL (reference sequence). The CDR3 sequence is 11 residues long. V was trimmed by 5 bases and J by 8 bases, leaving 9 bases between them. The CDR3 bases are TGTGCCAGCAGCGCGCCTCACGGCTACACCTTC. Protein sequence: CASSAPHGYTF.

There are a few counts of this clonotype. V usage is TRBV5-1 and J usage is TRBJ2-7; TRBD1 aligns across 8 bases. Unmatched junction bases numbered 9, after V lost 4 bases and J lost 6 bases. CDR3 length: 14 residues. Germline CDR1 is SGHRS and CDR2 is YFSETQ. The CDR3 region is CASSPRDRRGEQYF. The CDR3 nucleotides are TGCGCCAGCAGCCCCCGGGACAGGAGAGGCGAGCAGTACTTC. Full variable domain (outside the CDR3, taken from reference TRBV5-1 and TRBJ2-7): KAGVTQTPRYLIKTRGQQVTLSCSPISGHRSVSWYQQTPGQGLQFLFEYFSETQRNKGNFPGRFSGRQFSNSRSEMNVSTLELGDSALYLCASSPRDRRGEQYFGPGTRLTVT.

This clonotype was counted between two and nine times. This chain uses TRBV19 with TRBJ1-2; D possibly corresponds to TRBD1 (6 bases). V lost 5 bases to trimming and J lost 1 base, with 14 bases between them. The germline V gene has CDR1 LNHDA and CDR2 SQIVND (reference sequence). This CDR3 is 15 amino acids long. CDR3 sequence: CASSSVGGHNYGYTF. As DNA, the CDR3 is TGTGCCAGTAGTTCTGTGGGGGGGCATAACTATGGCTACACCTTC.

This clonotype occurred many times. This chain joins TRBV7-2 and TRBJ1-2; 9 nucleotides align to TRBD1. The V gene's germline CDR1 is SGHTA and CDR2 FQGNSA. V shed 5 bases and J 8 bases; nucleotides not matched to a gene: 12. This CDR3 has 15 residues. Written as DNA, the CDR3 is TGTGCCAGCAGCATCGGACAGGGGAGCTTTTGGGGCTACACCTTC. It codes for CASSIGQGSFWGYTF. Full variable domain (missing parts from reference TRBV7-2 and TRBJ1-2): GAGVSQSPSNKVTEKGKDVELRCDPISGHTALYWYRQSLGQGLEFLIYFQGNSAPDKSGLPSDRFSAERTGGSVSTLTIQRTQQEDSAVYLCASSIGQGSFWGYTFGSGTRLTVV.

The chain recombines TRBV2 with TRBJ1-2; D gene ambiguous. This CDR3 has 12 amino acids. The ends were cut back, 4 bases at V and 6 bases at J, with 9 bases in the middle. Germline V gives CDR1 SNHLY, CDR2 FYNNEI. The CDR3 region is CASSAWTDGYTF. The CDR3 region has the DNA TGTGCCAGCAGTGCCTGGACGGATGGCTACACCTTC.

The rearrangement joins TRBV6-2 or TRBV6-3 to TRBJ2-5, with D possibly matching TRBD2 (7 bases). Trimming removed 2 bases from V and 5 bases from J, with 9 bases in between. This CDR3 has 13 residues. Germline V lookup: CDR1 MNHEY, CDR2 SVGEGT. CDR3 nucleotides: TGTGCCAGCAGTTACGGGGGGGCCGAGACCCAGTACTTC. This sequence encodes CASSYGGAETQYF.

This chain joins TRBV29-1 and TRBJ2-6, with 7 bases matching TRBD2. V lost 3 bases, J lost 4 bases, and 9 bases stayed unmatched. The CDR3 is made up of 16 amino acids. Germline loops: CDR1 SQVTM, CDR2 ANQGSEA. The CDR3 here is CSVEGGVGSGANVLTF. The CDR3 coding sequence is TGCAGCGTTGAGGGAGGGGTAGGATCAGGGGCCAACGTCCTGACTTTC.

This clonotype has just a few counts. The chain couples TRBV5-5 to TRBJ1-1, with D uncertain. The CDR3 has 14 amino acids. The V end was cut by 3 bases, the J end by 5 bases, with 14 bases between. Per the germline V gene, CDR1 is SGHKS and CDR2 is YYEKEE (reference sequence). CDR3 sequence: CASSSAEGYTEAFF. The CDR3 nucleotides are TGTGCCAGCAGCTCCGCGGAGGGTTATACTGAAGCTTTCTTT.

This clonotype was detected many times. The chain combines TRBV12-3 or TRBV12-4 with TRBJ2-7, with 11 bases identical to TRBD1. V trimming: 6 bases; J trimming: 1 base; junction bases outside the gene matches: 2. This CDR3 region has 14 residues. CDR3 sequence reads: CASRGTGGSYEQYF. CDR3 nucleotides: TGTGCCAGCAGGGGGACAGGGGGGTCCTACGAGCAGTACTTC.

This clonotype was observed a handful of times. CDR3 DNA: TGTGCCAGCAGCCCCATACCCCCCCGGAGTCCCTACGAGCAGTACTTC. Its protein product is CASSPIPPRSPYEQYF. The V and J genes are TRBV11-2 and TRBJ2-7; D remains ambiguous. This CDR3 comprises 16 residues. Trimming took 5 bases from V and 2 from J, leaving 19 bases between them. Germline lookup yields CDR1 SGHAT and CDR2 FQNNGV.

The V call is TRBV7-2, the J call TRBJ2-5, with D tentatively TRBD1 or TRBD2 (5 bases each). Per the germline V gene, CDR1 is SGHTA and CDR2 is FQGNSA. The CDR3 loop spans 15 amino acids. V lost 3 bases to trimming and J lost 5 bases, with 16 bases between them. In DNA, the CDR3 is TGTGCCAGCAGCTTGTCTGTGCGAGGGGTCGAGACCCAGTACTTC. Residues: CASSLSVRGVETQYF.